This TCR beta chain stems from a study of T cells after yellow fever vaccination. Germline V gene lookup returns CDR1 SGHNT and CDR2 YENEEA. V was shortened by 0 bases and J by 6 bases, with 14 bases between the two germline ends. This CDR3 is 16 amino acids long. This clonotype was seen more than once but under ten times. TCRdb re-derived calls from the 5' RACE reads in MiXCR, one entry per CDR3 protein. Of 500,000 to 650,000 distinct CDR3 sequences in the sample, around 16% are singletons; the top ten hold roughly 17%. This rearrangement joins TRBV11-3 to TRBJ2-2, with D perhaps matching TRBD1 or TRBD2 (5 bases each). The material was PBMCs, obtained 4 to 6 days after the first yellow fever vaccination. This clonotype originated in a young man who received the YFV17D yellow fever vaccine. CDR3 amino acids: CASSLDPGRSAGELFF. In DNA, the CDR3 is TGTGCCAGCAGCTTAGATCCGGGACGATCCGCCGGGGAGCTGTTTTTT.